This TCR beta chain was retrieved from a study of T cells in Graves' hyperthyroidism and ophthalmopathy. General study points: From stable hyperthyroidism, ophthalmopathy was set apart by a 13 V-J model.

TCR beta CDR3 region amplification was performed from RNA transcripts. First-round RT-PCR targeting the TCR CDR3 was performed with the HTBI primer set. TCRdb itself ran the multiplex PCR reads through MiXCR, one entry per CDR3 protein. The repertoire holds fewer than 400,000 distinct CDR3 sequences, with more than 15% as singletons. The V gene lost 5 bases and the J gene lost 4 bases, with 15 bases spanning the gap. CDR3 size: 15 residues. A word on this clonotype: Its antigen remains unidentified.

The hyperthyroidism patients had all been newly diagnosed, and their disease duration was under 2 months. Their ages ranged from 18 to 65 years. The chain combines TRBV12-3 or TRBV12-4 with TRBJ2-1; D is perhaps TRBD2 (5 bases). The sequenced sample consisted of blood. The receptor was isolated from a woman between 18 and 29 years old with Graves' hyperthyroidism that later progressed to Graves' ophthalmopathy. CDR3 amino acids: CASSDEWELYNEQFF. CDR3 in DNA: TGTGCCAGCAGTGACGAGTGGGAGTTGTACAATGAGCAGTTCTTC.